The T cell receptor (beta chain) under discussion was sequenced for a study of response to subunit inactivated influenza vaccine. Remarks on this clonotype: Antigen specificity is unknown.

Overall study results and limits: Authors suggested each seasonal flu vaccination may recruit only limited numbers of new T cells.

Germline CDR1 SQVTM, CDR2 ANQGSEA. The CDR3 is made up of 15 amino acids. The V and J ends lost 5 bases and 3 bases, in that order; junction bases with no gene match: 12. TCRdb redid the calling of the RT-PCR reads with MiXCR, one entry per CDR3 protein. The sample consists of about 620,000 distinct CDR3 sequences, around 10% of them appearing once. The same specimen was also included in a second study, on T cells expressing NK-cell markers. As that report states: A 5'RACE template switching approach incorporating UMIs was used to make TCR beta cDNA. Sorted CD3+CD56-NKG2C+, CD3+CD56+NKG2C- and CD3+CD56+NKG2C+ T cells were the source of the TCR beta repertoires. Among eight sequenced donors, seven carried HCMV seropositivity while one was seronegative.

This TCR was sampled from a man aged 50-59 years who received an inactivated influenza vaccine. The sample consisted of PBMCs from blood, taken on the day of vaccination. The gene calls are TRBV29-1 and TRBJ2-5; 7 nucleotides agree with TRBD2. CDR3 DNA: TGCAGCGTTACTAGAGACGCGGGAGTAGAAGAGACCCAGTACTTC. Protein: CSVTRDAGVEETQYF.